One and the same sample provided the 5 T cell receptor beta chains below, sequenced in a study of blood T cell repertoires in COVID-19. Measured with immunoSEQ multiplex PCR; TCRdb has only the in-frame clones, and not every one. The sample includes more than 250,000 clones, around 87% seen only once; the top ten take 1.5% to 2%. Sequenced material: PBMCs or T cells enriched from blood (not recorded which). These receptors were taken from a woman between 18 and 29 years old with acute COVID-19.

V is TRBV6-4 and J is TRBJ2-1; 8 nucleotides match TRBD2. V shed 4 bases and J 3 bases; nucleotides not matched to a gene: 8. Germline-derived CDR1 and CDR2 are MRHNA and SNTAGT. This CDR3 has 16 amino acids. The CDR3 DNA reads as TGTGCCAGCAGTGCATATGGGACTAGGTTCTACAATGAGCAGTTCTTC. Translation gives CASSAYGTRFYNEQFF.

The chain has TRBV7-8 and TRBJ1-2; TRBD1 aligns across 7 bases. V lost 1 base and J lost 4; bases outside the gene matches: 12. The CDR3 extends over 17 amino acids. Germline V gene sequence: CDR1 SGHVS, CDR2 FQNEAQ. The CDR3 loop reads CASSLVSGTVSGYGYTF. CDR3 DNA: TGTGCCAGCAGCTTAGTATCTGGGACAGTTTCGGGCTATGGCTACACCTTC.

The CDR3 loop is CATSRPRTSGSSYEQYF. Written as DNA, the CDR3 is TGTGCCACCAGCAGACCGAGGACTAGCGGTTCCTCCTACGAGCAGTACTTC. The V gene is TRBV15, the J gene TRBJ2-7; 10 nucleotides agree with TRBD2. Unmatched junction bases numbered 7, after V lost 2 bases and J lost 0 bases. This CDR3 contains 17 residues. Germline V gene lookup returns CDR1 LNHNV and CDR2 YYDKDF (reference sequence).

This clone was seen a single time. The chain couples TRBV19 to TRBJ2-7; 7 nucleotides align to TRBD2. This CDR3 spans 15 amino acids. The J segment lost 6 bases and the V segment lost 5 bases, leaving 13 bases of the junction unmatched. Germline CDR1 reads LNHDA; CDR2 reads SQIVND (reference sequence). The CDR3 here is CASSPRAGLSPEQYF. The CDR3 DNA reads TGTGCCAGTAGTCCTCGAGCGGGGCTCTCGCCCGAGCAGTACTTC. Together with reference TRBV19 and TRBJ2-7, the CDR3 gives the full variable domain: DGGITQSPKYLFRKEGQNVTLSCEQNLNHDAMYWYRQDPGQGLRLIYYSQIVNDFQKGDIAEGYSVSREKKESFPLTVTSAQKNPTAFYLCASSPRAGLSPEQYFGPGTRLTVT.

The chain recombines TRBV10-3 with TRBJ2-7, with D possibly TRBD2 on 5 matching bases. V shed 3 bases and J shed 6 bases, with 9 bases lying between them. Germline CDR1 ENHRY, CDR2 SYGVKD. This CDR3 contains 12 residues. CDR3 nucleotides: TGTGCCATCAGTGATGGCGGGTTCGAGCAGTACTTC. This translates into CAISDGGFEQYF.